This TCR beta chain was captured by sequencing in a study of T cell responses to AZD1222 COVID-19 vaccine. Between the trimmed V and J ends, which lost 6 bases and 8 bases, there was a span of 10 bases. The CDR3 loop spans 11 amino acids. Generated by immunoSEQ multiplex PCR, the TCRdb table keeps only in-frame clones and is missing some. The data hold about 110,000 clones, with approximately 90% observed a single time. The clonotype was recovered from an adult who received the AZD1222 COVID-19 vaccine. The chain uses TRBV12-3 or TRBV12-4 and TRBJ1-1, with unresolved D. This specimen was peripheral blood, taken 28 days after the second AZD1222 dose. The CDR3 reads CASRKSREAFF. The CDR3 nucleotides read TGTGCCAGCAGGAAAAGTCGGGAAGCTTTCTTT.